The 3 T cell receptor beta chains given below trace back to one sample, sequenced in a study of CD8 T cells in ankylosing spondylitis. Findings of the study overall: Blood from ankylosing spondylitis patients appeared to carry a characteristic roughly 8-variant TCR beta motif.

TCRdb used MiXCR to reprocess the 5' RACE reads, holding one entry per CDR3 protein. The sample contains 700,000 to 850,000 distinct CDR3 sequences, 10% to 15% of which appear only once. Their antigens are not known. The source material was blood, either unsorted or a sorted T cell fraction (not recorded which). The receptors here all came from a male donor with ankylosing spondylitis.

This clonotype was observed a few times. CDR3 amino acids: CASSPPFSGLAGGGETQYF. The CDR3 nucleotides are TGTGCCAGCAGTCCCCCTTTCTCCGGACTAGCGGGGGGAGGGGAGACCCAGTACTTC. The chain recombines TRBV28 with TRBJ2-5; TRBD2 matches 14 bases. Germline trimming cut 5 bases from V and 5 bases from J; bases unmatched to any gene: 16. The CDR3 is made up of 19 amino acids. Looked up from germline, CDR1 is MDHEN and CDR2 is SYDVKM.

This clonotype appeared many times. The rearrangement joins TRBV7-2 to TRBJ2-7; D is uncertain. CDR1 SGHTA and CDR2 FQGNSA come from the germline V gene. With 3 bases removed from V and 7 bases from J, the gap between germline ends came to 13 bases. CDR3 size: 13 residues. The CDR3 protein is CASSFSSTREQYF. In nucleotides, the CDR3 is TGTGCCAGCAGCTTTTCTAGTACCCGGGAGCAGTACTTC.

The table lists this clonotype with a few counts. This CDR3 is CSARDWVAANTGELFF. For the CDR3, the DNA is TGCAGTGCTAGAGATTGGGTTGCAGCCAACACCGGGGAGCTGTTTTTT. The V and J genes are TRBV20-1 and TRBJ2-2; D gene ambiguous. The CDR3 is 16 amino acids. The V gene's germline CDR1 is DFQATT and CDR2 SNEGSKA (reference sequence). V lost 0 bases to trimming and J lost 2 bases, with 13 bases between them.